The rows below give T cell receptor beta chains drawn from one sample of a study of T cells in Graves' hyperthyroidism and ophthalmopathy. TCRdb re-derived calls from the multiplex PCR reads in MiXCR, one entry per CDR3 protein. The sample yields about 530,000 distinct CDR3 sequences, roughly a sixth seen once. Specimen: blood. These receptors came from a woman younger than 35 with Graves' ophthalmopathy. CDR3s include the opening cysteine and the closing phenylalanine or tryptophan. D genes are given only for firm matches. Part of the rows lack a size; the others show once, few, many or a class for expanded clones.

clone_size,j_call,v_call,cdr3_length,d_call,cdr3_aa,cdr3_nt
NA,TRBJ2-5,TRBV15,16,TRBD2,CATSTTSGGYQETQYF,TGTGCCACCAGCACGACTAGCGGGGGGTACCAAGAGACCCAGTACTTC
many,TRBJ2-7,TRBV5-1,14,NA,CASSLEGEKYEQYF,TGCGCCAGCAGCTTGGAAGGGGAAAAGTACGAGCAGTACTTC
many,TRBJ1-1,TRBV11-2,14,NA,CASSLMQGSPEAFF,TGTGCCAGCAGCTTAATGCAGGGTAGCCCTGAAGCTTTCTTT
many,TRBJ1-5,TRBV2,14,NA,CASSEWALDQPQHF,TGTGCCAGCAGTGAATGGGCACTTGATCAGCCCCAGCATTTT
NA,TRBJ1-1,TRBV2,15,NA,CASSGDGGMNTEAFF,TGTGCCAGCAGTGGGGACGGCGGGATGAACACTGAAGCTTTCTTT
many,TRBJ1-1,TRBV12-3/TRBV12-4,19,TRBD1,CASNLTGGAWGHMNTEAFF,TGTGCCAGCAACCTTACAGGGGGCGCGTGGGGTCATATGAACACTGAAGCTTTCTTT
few,TRBJ1-4,TRBV28,14,TRBD1,CASTRDREHEKLFF,TGTGCCAGCACGAGGGACAGGGAGCATGAAAAACTGTTTTTT
NA,TRBJ2-1,TRBV7-8,16,TRBD2,CASTLIAGGPSGEQFF,TGTGCCAGCACCTTAATAGCGGGAGGGCCCTCGGGTGAGCAGTTCTTC
NA,TRBJ2-5,TRBV3-1,13,NA,CASTGEKRETQYF,TGTGCCAGCACCGGTGAGAAACGGGAGACCCAGTACTTC
many,TRBJ1-1,TRBV30,14,NA,CAWSDPPRDTEAFF,TGTGCCTGGAGTGACCCACCACGGGACACTGAAGCTTTCTTT